This T cell receptor beta chain is drawn from a study of long-term antiretroviral therapy in people with HIV. Run at survey level, the immunoSEQ assay was version v3.0. Method: immunoSEQ multiplex PCR; TCRdb's copy keeps in-frame clones and lacks some. Found here are tens of thousands of clones, approximately 83% of them singletons; the top ten hold around 9.5%. The CDR3 has 15 residues. J lost 2 bases, V lost 4 bases, and 5 bases had no gene match. Germline loops: CDR1 SGHTA, CDR2 FQGNSA. Specimen: unsorted PBMCs, collected 1.2 years after starting antiretroviral therapy. The chain carries TRBV7-2 and TRBJ2-3; 8 bases align to TRBD2. The TCR comes from a woman in her thirties or forties with HIV. The CDR3 region has the DNA TGTGCCAGCAGCTGGAGCGGGGGTATCACAGATACGCAGTATTTT. This encodes CASSWSGGITDTQYF.